This paragraph covers one T cell receptor beta chain sequence. Its antigen is undetermined. These data originate in a study of PD-1 blockade in classical Hodgkin lymphoma. Study-level background: Patients got intravenous nivolumab 3 mg/kg every 2 weeks.

The protocol was immunoSEQ multiplex PCR, while the TCRdb copy is restricted to in-frame clones and leaves out a portion. The data show about 94,000 clones, under 95% seen once. The time point here: cycle 4 day 1 (C4D1), after more than 5 weeks of nivolumab. Every one of the patients relapsed after autologous stem cell transplantation (brentuximab vedotin exposure was variable). Study findings and constraints: Baseline diversity was lower in partial responders and progressors than complete responders. According to reports, newly diagnosed patients had lower baseline TCR diversity than healthy donors, and relapsed/refractory patients had lower baseline TCR diversity still.

Trimming took 5 bases from V and 6 from J, leaving 11 bases between them. CDR3 length: 13 residues. CDR1 is LNHDA, CDR2 SQIVND, per germline (reference sequence). The sample consisted of peripheral blood mononuclear cells (PBMCs), taken before the fourth cycle of nivolumab. The chain carries TRBV19 and TRBJ1-5, with D perhaps matching TRBD1 (5 bases). The TCR was taken from a human donor with classical Hodgkin lymphoma. The CDR3 coding sequence is TGTGCCAGTAGTTCTTATAGGGGTCAGCCCCAGCATTTT. Protein: CASSSYRGQPQHF.